This T cell receptor (beta chain) was recovered during a study of shared clonotypes between healthy human individuals. Germline V CDR1 and CDR2: LNHNV, YYDKDF (reference sequence). The CDR3 consists of 15 residues. V was cut by 0 bases and J by 4 bases, with 12 bases left in between. Data came from immunoSEQ multiplex PCR; TCRdb stores just in-frame clones and leaves some out. The sample yields around 2,000,000 clones, around 96% seen once. CD45RO-negative cells were positively selected for CCR7, leaving out terminally differentiated effector memory CD45RA+ cells. Sequencing was done on a sample of naive CD8+ T cells sorted from blood. The chain combines TRBV15 with TRBJ1-2; D might be TRBD1 (6 bases). The origin of this receptor is a man in his late teens or twenties in good health. CDR3 in amino acids: CATSRDQGIGYGYTF. CDR3 in DNA: TGTGCCACCAGCAGAGATCAGGGGATAGGCTATGGCTACACCTTC.